These 21 T cell receptor beta chains came from one sample sequenced in a study of cytomegalovirus exposure and HLA in healthy donors. Measured with immunoSEQ multiplex PCR; TCRdb has only the in-frame clones, and not every one. The sample carries more than 250,000 clones, 87% recorded once. Sequencing was done on a sample of PBMCs. Receptors originate from a woman younger than 45 in good health and CMV-seropositive.

This rearrangement joins TRBV28 to TRBJ2-1; D is ambiguous. The CDR3 has 18 residues. Trimming removed 2 bases from V and 1 base from J, with 18 bases in between. The V gene's germline CDR1 is MDHEN and CDR2 SYDVKM. CDR3 nucleotides: TGTGCCAGCAGTTTAGAGGACCGGGTGAGTTGGTCCTACAATGAGCAGTTCTTC. Amino acids: CASSLEDRVSWSYNEQFF.

The chain has TRBV15 and TRBJ2-2; D unresolved. V lost 3 bases to trimming and J lost 4 bases, with 12 bases between them. This CDR3 is 15 amino acids long. Germline-derived CDR1 and CDR2 are LNHNV and YYDKDF (reference sequence). In nucleotides, the CDR3 is TGTGCCACCAGCAGGGCAACCGACCCCACCGGGGAGCTGTTTTTT. Its translation: CATSRATDPTGELFF. The entire variable domain, with the rest obtained from reference TRBV15 and TRBJ2-2, is as follows: DAMVIQNPRYQVTQFGKPVTLSCSQTLNHNVMYWYQQKSSQAPKLLFHYYDKDFNNEADTPDNFQSRRPNTSFCFLDIRSPGLGDTAMYLCATSRATDPTGELFFGEGSRLTVL.

This clone has just one count. The rearrangement uses TRBV5-6 and TRBJ2-3; 7 nucleotides line up with TRBD1. Germline V CDR1 and CDR2: SGHDT, YYEEEE. There are 14 residues in the CDR3. V trimming: 4 bases; J trimming: 6 bases; junction bases outside the gene matches: 8. The CDR3 region has the DNA TGTGCCAGCAGCCTGACAGGGCGCATGGATACGCAGTATTTT. Translating gives CASSLTGRMDTQYF.

This chain links TRBV6-1 with TRBJ1-2; no clear D gene. Trimming pared 2 bases from V and 3 bases from J, leaving 7 bases between. Germline CDR1 MNHNS, CDR2 SASEGT. The CDR3 totals 13 residues. CDR3 amino acids: CASSETAYYGYTF. Here the CDR3 DNA reads TGTGCCAGCAGTGAAACAGCCTACTATGGCTACACCTTC.

This clone was counted once. The J gene is TRBJ1-6, the V gene TRBV19, with 7 nucleotides matching TRBD1. Germline loops: CDR1 LNHDA, CDR2 SQIVND (reference sequence). The length of the CDR3 is 13 residues. V was clipped by 7 bases and J by 10 bases; unmatched bases: 7. The CDR3 DNA sequence: TGTGCCAGTAACCACAGGGGAGACTCACCCCTCCACTTT. Protein: CASNHRGDSPLHF.

The chain combines TRBV18 with TRBJ2-7; the D is unclear. The CDR3 totals 12 residues. V was shortened by 4 bases and J by 3 bases, with 7 bases between the two germline ends. Germline V gene data show CDR1 as KGHSH and CDR2 as LQKENI. Here the CDR3 DNA reads TGTGCCAGCTCACACGACGACTACGAGCAGTACTTC. The encoded protein is CASSHDDYEQYF.

The chain carries TRBV9 and TRBJ1-5, with 8 positions matching TRBD1. Trimming cost V 3 bases and J 5 bases; bases outside gene matches: 1. CDR1 and CDR2 (germline): SGDLS, YYNGEE. The CDR3 covers 13 residues. Written as DNA, the CDR3 is TGTGCCAGCAGCGGACAGGGGCATCAGCCCCAGCATTTT. Protein product: CASSGQGHQPQHF.

This clone has just a few counts. V is TRBV14 and J is TRBJ2-2; 9 bases agree with TRBD2. The CDR3 covers 16 residues. The V segment lost 4 bases and the J segment 5 bases; nucleotides outside the gene matches: 8. Germline values: CDR1 SGHDN, CDR2 FVKESK. The CDR3 loop reads CASSPPAGGWTGELFF. As DNA, the CDR3 is TGTGCCAGCAGCCCCCCAGCGGGGGGATGGACCGGGGAGCTGTTTTTT.

The chain links TRBV30 to TRBJ2-1, with D possibly being TRBD2 (6 bases). Germline CDR1 is GTSNPN and CDR2 is SVGIG (reference sequence). The CDR3 has 13 amino acids. Trimming took 4 bases from V and 8 from J, leaving 15 bases between them. The CDR3 DNA follows: TGTGCCTGGACGGGAGATATCCGGGATGAGCAGTTCTTC. This sequence encodes CAWTGDIRDEQFF.

This chain joins TRBV6-5 and TRBJ2-1; D remains unclear. Trimming cost V 2 bases and J 5 bases, with 10 bases left between them. The CDR3 is 14 residues long. The germline gives CDR1 MNHEY, CDR2 SVGAGI. The CDR3: CASSYSSVNNEQFF. CDR3 coding DNA: TGTGCCAGCAGTTACAGTTCAGTCAACAATGAGCAGTTCTTC.

This clone was found a few times. CDR3 sequence (DNA): TGTGCCAGCAGCCCGGCGGGGGTCACTGAAGCTTTCTTT. Translating gives CASSPAGVTEAFF. V and J are TRBV9 and TRBJ1-1; D may be TRBD1 (5 bases). V lost 4 bases and J lost 4, with 11 bases in between. There are 13 residues in the CDR3. The germline V gene encodes CDR1 SGDLS and CDR2 YYNGEE.

This chain connects TRBV19 to TRBJ2-1; D perhaps matches TRBD2 (5 bases). With 3 bases removed from V and 8 bases from J, the gap between germline ends came to 14 bases. Germline CDR1 and CDR2: LNHDA and SQIVND (reference sequence). CDR3 length: 14 residues. The CDR3 region is CASSMGVGSDEQFF. CDR3 nucleotides: TGTGCCAGTAGTATGGGTGTAGGGAGCGATGAGCAGTTCTTC.

The V call is TRBV4-3, the J call TRBJ2-1; D remains unclear. The length of the CDR3 is 15 residues. V lost 0 bases and J 2 bases, leaving 8 bases between the germline ends. In germline, CDR1 is LGHNA, CDR2 YSLEER. CDR3 sequence reads: CASSQDSPAYNEQFF. The CDR3 bases are TGCGCCAGCAGCCAAGATTCCCCGGCCTACAATGAGCAGTTCTTC.

CDR3 sequence: CAWSGTGVNTIYF. CDR3 in DNA: TGTGCCTGGAGTGGGACAGGGGTGAACACCATATATTTT. V usage is TRBV30 and J usage is TRBJ1-3; 9 nucleotides match TRBD1. Germline CDR1 and CDR2: GTSNPN and SVGIG (reference sequence). CDR3 length equals 13 residues. Germline trimming cut 1 base from V and 7 bases from J; bases unmatched to any gene: 2.

The rearrangement links TRBV15 to TRBJ2-7; 8 bases align to TRBD2. The V and J ends lost 0 bases and 3 bases, in that order; junction bases with no gene match: 7. This CDR3 spans 16 amino acids. CDR1 LNHNV and CDR2 YYDKDF come from the germline V gene (reference sequence). The CDR3 DNA sequence: TGTGCCACCAGCAGAGATGTGGGACTAGGAGGCTACGAGCAGTACTTC. Protein sequence: CATSRDVGLGGYEQYF. Full variable domain (rest looked up from reference TRBV15 and TRBJ2-7): DAMVIQNPRYQVTQFGKPVTLSCSQTLNHNVMYWYQQKSSQAPKLLFHYYDKDFNNEADTPDNFQSRRPNTSFCFLDIRSPGLGDTAMYLCATSRDVGLGGYEQYFGPGTRLTVT.

The chain carries TRBV7-3 and TRBJ2-2, with TRBD1 as a possible D gene (5 bases). V lost 5 bases and J 3 bases, leaving 10 bases between the germline ends. The CDR3 loop spans 14 amino acids. Germline values: CDR1 SGHTA, CDR2 FQGTGA. The CDR3 reads CASSQGAYTGELFF. The CDR3 coding sequence is TGTGCCAGCAGCCAAGGGGCTTACACCGGGGAGCTGTTTTTT.

The CDR3 bases are TGCAGCGTTCCTTGGACAGGCCAAGAGACCCAGTACTTC. Translated, it gives CSVPWTGQETQYF. This chain connects TRBV29-1 to TRBJ2-5; TRBD1 agrees at 7 bases. Germline V lookup: CDR1 SQVTM, CDR2 ANQGSEA. The CDR3 sequence is 13 residues long. V trimming: 5 bases; J trimming: 1 base; junction bases outside the gene matches: 4.

The chain couples TRBV30 to TRBJ1-1, with unresolved D. V lost 3 bases and J 1 base, leaving 15 bases between the germline ends. This CDR3 contains 15 residues. Germline lookup yields CDR1 GTSNPN and CDR2 SVGIG (reference sequence). The CDR3, as DNA: TGTGCCTGGAGACTCGAGGCAGGCGGGAACACTGAAGCTTTCTTT. It yields the protein CAWRLEAGGNTEAFF.

The genes are TRBV2 and TRBJ2-1, with 7 positions matching TRBD1. The CDR3 covers 14 residues. Germline-derived CDR1 and CDR2 are SNHLY and FYNNEI. The V and J ends lost 4 bases and 7 bases, in that order; junction bases with no gene match: 7. CDR3 residues: CASSVIQGYNEQFF. The CDR3 DNA reads TGTGCCAGCAGTGTCATACAGGGGTATAATGAGCAGTTCTTC. The full variable domain, its missing parts supplied by reference TRBV2 and TRBJ2-1, is EPEVTQTPSHQVTQMGQEVILRCVPISNHLYFYWYRQILGQKVEFLVSFYNNEISEKSEIFDDQFSVERPDGSNFTLKIRSTKLEDSAMYFCASSVIQGYNEQFFGPGTRLTVL.

In DNA form, the CDR3 reads TGTGCCAGCAGTTTGGACATTAATCAGCCCCAGCATTTT. It yields the protein CASSLDINQPQHF. V is TRBV6-4 and J is TRBJ1-5; maybe TRBD1 (5 bases). Germline lookup yields CDR1 MRHNA and CDR2 SNTAGT. Trimming pared 5 bases from V and 4 bases from J, leaving 9 bases between. The CDR3 is made up of 13 amino acids.

The chain carries TRBV27 and TRBJ1-4; D is uncertain. The CDR3 is 16 residues long. Germline V lookup: CDR1 MNHEY, CDR2 SMNVEV (reference sequence). Trimming left V 4 bases short and J 7 bases short, with 19 bases between. Written as DNA, the CDR3 is TGTGCCAGCAGTTCCTACATTGCGAGGGAAGGTGAAAAACTGTTTTTT. It yields the protein CASSSYIAREGEKLFF. Filled out from reference TRBV27 and TRBJ1-4, the complete variable domain reads EAQVTQNPRYLITVTGKKLTVTCSQNMNHEYMSWYRQDPGLGLRQIYYSMNVEVTDKGDVPEGYKVSRKEKRNFPLILESPSPNQTSLYFCASSSYIAREGEKLFFGSGTQLSVL.